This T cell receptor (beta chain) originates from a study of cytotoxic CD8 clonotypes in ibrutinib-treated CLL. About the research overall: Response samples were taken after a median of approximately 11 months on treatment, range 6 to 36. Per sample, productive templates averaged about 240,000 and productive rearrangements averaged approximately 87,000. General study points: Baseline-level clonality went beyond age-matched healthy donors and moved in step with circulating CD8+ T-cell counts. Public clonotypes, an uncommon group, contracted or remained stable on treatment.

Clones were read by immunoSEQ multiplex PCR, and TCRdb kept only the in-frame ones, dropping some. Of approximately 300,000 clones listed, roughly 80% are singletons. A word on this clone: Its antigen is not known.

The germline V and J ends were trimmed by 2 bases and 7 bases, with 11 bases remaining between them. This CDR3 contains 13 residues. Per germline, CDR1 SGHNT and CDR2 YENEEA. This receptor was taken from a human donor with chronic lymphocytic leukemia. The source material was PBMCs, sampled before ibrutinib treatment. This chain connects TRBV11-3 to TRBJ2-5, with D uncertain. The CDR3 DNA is TGTGCCAGCAGCTTAACCCGTTGGGGGACCCAGTACTTC. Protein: CASSLTRWGTQYF.